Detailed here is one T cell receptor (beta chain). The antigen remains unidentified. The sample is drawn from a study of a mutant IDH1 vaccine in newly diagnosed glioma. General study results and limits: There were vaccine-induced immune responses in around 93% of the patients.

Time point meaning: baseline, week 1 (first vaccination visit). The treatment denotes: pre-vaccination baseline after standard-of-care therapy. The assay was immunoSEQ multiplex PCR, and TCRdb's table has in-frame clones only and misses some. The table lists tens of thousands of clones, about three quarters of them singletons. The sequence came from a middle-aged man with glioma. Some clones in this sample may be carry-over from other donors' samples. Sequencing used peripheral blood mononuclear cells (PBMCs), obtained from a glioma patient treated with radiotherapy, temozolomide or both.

CDR3 sequence (DNA): TGTGCCAGTAGTCCCGGGACAGGGCTTGGTGGGAATTCACCCCTCCACTTT. It yields the protein CASSPGTGLGGNSPLHF. V gene TRBV19 combines with J gene TRBJ1-6; 9 bases map to TRBD1. Germline assignment: CDR1 LNHDA and CDR2 SQIVND (reference sequence). This CDR3 is 17 amino acids long. Unmatched junction bases numbered 12, after V lost 5 bases and J lost 7 bases.